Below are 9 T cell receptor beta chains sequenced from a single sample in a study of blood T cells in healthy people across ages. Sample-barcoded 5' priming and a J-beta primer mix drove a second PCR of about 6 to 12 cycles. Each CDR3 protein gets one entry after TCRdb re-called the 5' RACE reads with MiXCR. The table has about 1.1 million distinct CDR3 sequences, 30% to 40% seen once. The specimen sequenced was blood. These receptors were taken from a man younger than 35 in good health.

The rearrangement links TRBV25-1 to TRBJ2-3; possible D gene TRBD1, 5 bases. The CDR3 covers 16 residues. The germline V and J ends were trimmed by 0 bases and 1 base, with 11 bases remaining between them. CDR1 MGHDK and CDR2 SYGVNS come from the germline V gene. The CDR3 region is CASSEYGARGTDTQYF. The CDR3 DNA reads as TGTGCCAGCAGTGAATATGGGGCTCGGGGCACAGATACGCAGTATTTT.

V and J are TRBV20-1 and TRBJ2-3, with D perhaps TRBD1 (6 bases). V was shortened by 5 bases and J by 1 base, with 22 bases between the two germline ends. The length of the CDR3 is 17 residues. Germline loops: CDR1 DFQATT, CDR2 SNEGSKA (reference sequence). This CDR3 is CSAGGRAHSPGTDTQYF. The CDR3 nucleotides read TGCAGTGCTGGGGGCAGGGCCCACTCCCCCGGCACAGATACGCAGTATTTT.

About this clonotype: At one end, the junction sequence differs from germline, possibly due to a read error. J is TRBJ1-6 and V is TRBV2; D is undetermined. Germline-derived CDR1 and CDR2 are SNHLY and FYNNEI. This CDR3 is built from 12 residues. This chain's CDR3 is CASREQNSPPHF. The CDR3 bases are TGTGCCAGCAGGGAGCAGAATTCACCCCCCCACTTT.

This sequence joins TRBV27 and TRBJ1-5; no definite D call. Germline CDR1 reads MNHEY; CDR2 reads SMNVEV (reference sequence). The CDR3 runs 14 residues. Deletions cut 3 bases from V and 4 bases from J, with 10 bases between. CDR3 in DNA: TGTGCCAGCAGTTTTGAGGGCCCGAATCAGCCCCAGCATTTT. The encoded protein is CASSFEGPNQPQHF.

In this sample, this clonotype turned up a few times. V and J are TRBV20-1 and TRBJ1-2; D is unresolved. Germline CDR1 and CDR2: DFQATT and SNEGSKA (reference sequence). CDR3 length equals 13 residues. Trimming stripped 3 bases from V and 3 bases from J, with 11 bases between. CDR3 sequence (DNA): TGCAGTGCTAGTCTAGGCAGCCACTATGGCTACACCTTC. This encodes CSASLGSHYGYTF.

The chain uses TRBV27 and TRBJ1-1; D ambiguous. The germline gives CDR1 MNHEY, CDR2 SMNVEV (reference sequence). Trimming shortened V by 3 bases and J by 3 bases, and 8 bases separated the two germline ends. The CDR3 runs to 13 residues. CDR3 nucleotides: TGTGCCAGCAGTTTGTATGGGGACACTGAAGCTTTCTTT. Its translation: CASSLYGDTEAFF.

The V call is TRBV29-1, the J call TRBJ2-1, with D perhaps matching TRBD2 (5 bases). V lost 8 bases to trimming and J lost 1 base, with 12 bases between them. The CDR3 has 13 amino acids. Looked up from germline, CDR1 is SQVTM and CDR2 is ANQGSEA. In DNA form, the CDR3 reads TGCAGCTCCGGACGGGGATCCTACAATGAGCAGTTCTTC. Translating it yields CSSGRGSYNEQFF.

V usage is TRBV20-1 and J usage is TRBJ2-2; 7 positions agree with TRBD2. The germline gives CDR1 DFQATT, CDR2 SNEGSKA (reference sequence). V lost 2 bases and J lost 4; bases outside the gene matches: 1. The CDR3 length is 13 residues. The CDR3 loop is CSARWGGTGELFF. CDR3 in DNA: TGCAGTGCTAGATGGGGGGGCACCGGGGAGCTGTTTTTT.

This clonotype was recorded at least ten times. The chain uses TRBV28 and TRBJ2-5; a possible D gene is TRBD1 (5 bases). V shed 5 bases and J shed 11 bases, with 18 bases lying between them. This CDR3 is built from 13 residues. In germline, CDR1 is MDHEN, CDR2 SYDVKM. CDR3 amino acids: CASSRPDRTEQYF. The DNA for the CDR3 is TGTGCCAGCAGTCGACCCGACAGAACTGAGCAGTACTTC.